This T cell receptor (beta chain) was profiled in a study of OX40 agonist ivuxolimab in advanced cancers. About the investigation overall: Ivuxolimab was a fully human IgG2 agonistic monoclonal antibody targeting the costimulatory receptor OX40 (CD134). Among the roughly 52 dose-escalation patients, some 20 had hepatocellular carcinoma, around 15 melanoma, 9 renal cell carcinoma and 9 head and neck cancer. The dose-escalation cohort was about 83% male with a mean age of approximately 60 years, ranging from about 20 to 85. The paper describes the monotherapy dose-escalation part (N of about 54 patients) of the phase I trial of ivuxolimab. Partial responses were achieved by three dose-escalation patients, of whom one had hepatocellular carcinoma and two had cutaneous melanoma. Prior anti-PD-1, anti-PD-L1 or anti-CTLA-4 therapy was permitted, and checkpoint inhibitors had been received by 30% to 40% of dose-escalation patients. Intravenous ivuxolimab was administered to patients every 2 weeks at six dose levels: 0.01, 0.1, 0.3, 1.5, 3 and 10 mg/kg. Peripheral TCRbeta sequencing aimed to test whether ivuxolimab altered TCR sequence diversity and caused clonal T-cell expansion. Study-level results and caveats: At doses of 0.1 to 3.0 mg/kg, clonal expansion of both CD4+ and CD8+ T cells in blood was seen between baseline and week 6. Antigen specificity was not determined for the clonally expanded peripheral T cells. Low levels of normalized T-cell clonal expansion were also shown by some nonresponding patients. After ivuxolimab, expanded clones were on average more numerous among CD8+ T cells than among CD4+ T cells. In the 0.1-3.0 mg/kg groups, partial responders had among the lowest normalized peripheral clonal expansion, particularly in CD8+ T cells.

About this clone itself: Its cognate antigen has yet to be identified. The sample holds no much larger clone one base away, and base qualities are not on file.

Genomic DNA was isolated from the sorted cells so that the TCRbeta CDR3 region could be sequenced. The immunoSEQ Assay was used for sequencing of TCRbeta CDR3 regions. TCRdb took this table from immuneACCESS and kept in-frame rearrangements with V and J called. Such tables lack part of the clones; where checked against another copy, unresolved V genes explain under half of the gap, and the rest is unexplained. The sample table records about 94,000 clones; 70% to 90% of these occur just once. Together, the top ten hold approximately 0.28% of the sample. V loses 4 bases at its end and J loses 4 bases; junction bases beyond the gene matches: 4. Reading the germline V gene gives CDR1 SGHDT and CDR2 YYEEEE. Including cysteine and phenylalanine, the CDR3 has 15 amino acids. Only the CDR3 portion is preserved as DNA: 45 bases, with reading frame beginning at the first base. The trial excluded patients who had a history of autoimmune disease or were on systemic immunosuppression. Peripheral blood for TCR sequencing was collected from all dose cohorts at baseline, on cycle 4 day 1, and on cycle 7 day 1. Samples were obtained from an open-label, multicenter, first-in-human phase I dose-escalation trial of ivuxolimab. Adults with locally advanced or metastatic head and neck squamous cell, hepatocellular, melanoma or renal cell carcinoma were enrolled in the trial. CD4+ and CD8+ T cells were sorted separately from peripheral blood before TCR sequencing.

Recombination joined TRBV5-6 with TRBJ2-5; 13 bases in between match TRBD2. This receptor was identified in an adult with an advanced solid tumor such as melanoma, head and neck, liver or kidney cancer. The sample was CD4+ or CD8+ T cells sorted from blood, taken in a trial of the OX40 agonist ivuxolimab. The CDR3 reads CASSPGTSGIETQYF. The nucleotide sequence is TGTGCCAGCAGCCCCGGGACTAGCGGGATAGAGACCCAGTACTTC.